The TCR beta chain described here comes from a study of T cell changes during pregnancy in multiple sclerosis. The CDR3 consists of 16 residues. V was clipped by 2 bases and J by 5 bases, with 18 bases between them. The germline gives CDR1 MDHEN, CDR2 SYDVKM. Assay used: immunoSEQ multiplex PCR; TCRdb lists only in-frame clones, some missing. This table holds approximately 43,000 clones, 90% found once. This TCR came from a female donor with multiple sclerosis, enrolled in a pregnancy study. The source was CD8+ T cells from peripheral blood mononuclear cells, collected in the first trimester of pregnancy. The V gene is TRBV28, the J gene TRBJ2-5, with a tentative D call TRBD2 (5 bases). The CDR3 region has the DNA TGTGCCAGCAGTTTACCCTATGGGAGTAACGGGGAGACCCAGTACTTC. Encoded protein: CASSLPYGSNGETQYF.